This T cell receptor (beta chain) was sequenced in a study of blood T cell repertoires in COVID-19. About the study: Samples came from the United States, Italy and Spain, spanning acute and convalescent COVID-19. T cells, B-cell-depleted T cells, or PBMCs supplied cDNA or gDNA.

Per the original data handling: Estimates of nucleated cell counts were drawn from the amplification of reference gene primers. The assay was immunoSEQ multiplex PCR, and TCRdb's table has in-frame clones only and misses some. Clone size and V and J calls were adopted from that table, with D and trimming inferred from the DNA. There are some 100,000 clones in the sample; roughly nine tenths occur only once, and 17% lies in the top ten. Germline V lookup: CDR1 SGDLS, CDR2 YYNGEE. The CDR3 runs to 16 residues. The germline V and J ends were trimmed by 0 bases and 0 bases, with 9 bases remaining between them.

This receptor was identified in a man in his forties or fifties with acute or convalescent COVID-19. The rearrangement links TRBV9 to TRBJ1-4; TRBD1 is a possible D gene (5 bases). What was sequenced was peripheral blood. In nucleotides, the CDR3 is TGTGCCAGCAGCGTAGCACAGGTCTCAACTAATGAAAAACTGTTTTTT. It translates to CASSVAQVSTNEKLFF.